Each of the 22 T cell receptor beta chains below was sequenced from the same sample in a study of T cells in Graves' hyperthyroidism and ophthalmopathy. Amplified regions were TCR beta CDR3 sequences from RNA transcripts. HTBI primers were used for first-round RT-PCR of the TCR CDR3. TCRdb passed the multiplex PCR reads through MiXCR, listing each CDR3 protein once. The sample carries about 400,000 distinct CDR3 sequences, roughly an eighth recorded once. Sequences were obtained from blood. The receptor set was obtained from a woman in her late teens or twenties with Graves' hyperthyroidism.

There are many counts of this clonotype. The chain is built from TRBV3-1 and TRBJ1-5; D might be TRBD1 (5 bases). The CDR3 sequence is 12 residues long. With 8 bases removed from V and 13 bases from J, the gap between germline ends came to 18 bases. Germline-derived CDR1 and CDR2 are LGHDT and YNNKEL (reference sequence). The CDR3 loop reads CASGDGQTAQHF. For the CDR3, the DNA is TGTGCCAGCGGGGACGGGCAAACAGCGCAGCATTTT.

This clonotype was observed at least ten times. One end of the junction varies from germline; a read error may be responsible. This chain joins TRBV28 and TRBJ2-1, with D possibly TRBD1 on 8 matching bases. The germline V gene encodes CDR1 MDHEN and CDR2 SYDVKM. CDR3 size: 18 residues. The CDR3 sequence is CPSSHRQGRGGAYNEQFF. Written as DNA, the CDR3 is TGTCCCAGCAGTCACAGACAGGGGAGGGGTGGGGCCTACAATGAGCAGTTCTTC.

This clonotype was found many times. The chain joins TRBV7-8 to TRBJ2-1; 8 nucleotides align to TRBD1. Germline-derived CDR1 and CDR2 are SGHVS and FQNEAQ. V was clipped by 5 bases and J by 4 bases; unmatched bases: 7. This CDR3 has 15 residues. CDR3 coding DNA: TGTGCCAGCAGCCTGACAGGGGACGGATACAATGAGCAGTTCTTC. Protein: CASSLTGDGYNEQFF.

This clonotype appeared many times. This chain joins TRBV28 and TRBJ1-4; TRBD1 aligns across 8 bases. The V gene's germline CDR1 is MDHEN and CDR2 SYDVKM. With 4 bases clipped from V and 5 bases from J, the junction kept 9 bases outside the gene matches. CDR3 length: 16 residues. The CDR3 spells CASSSQGAQRNEKLFF. The CDR3 DNA sequence: TGTGCCAGCAGTTCCCAGGGGGCGCAGAGAAATGAAAAACTGTTTTTT.

This clonotype was counted at least ten times. The chain is built from TRBV3-1 and TRBJ1-2; D might be TRBD1 (6 bases). The CDR3 length is 16 residues. Trimming stripped 4 bases from V and 7 bases from J, with 22 bases between. The germline V gene has CDR1 LGHDT and CDR2 YNNKEL (reference sequence). As DNA, the CDR3 is TGTGCCAGCAGCCCGTCTCTGGGGGCTTATTGGAGTGGCTACACCTTC. It encodes CASSPSLGAYWSGYTF.

This clonotype has more than one count but fewer than ten. The rearrangement uses TRBV3-1 and TRBJ2-5, with 8 positions matching TRBD2. Germline assignment: CDR1 LGHDT and CDR2 YNNKEL (reference sequence). This CDR3 has 16 amino acids. V lost 1 base and J lost 2; bases outside the gene matches: 6. As DNA, the CDR3 is TGTGCCAGCAGCCAAGTCCAGCGGGGGAATCAAGAGACCCAGTACTTC. Translation gives CASSQVQRGNQETQYF.

This clonotype was seen many times. The J gene is TRBJ2-3, the V gene TRBV27, with D hard to call. The CDR3 consists of 13 residues. The V end lost 3 bases, the J end lost 0 bases, and 4 bases lay between the germline ends. Germline values: CDR1 MNHEY, CDR2 SMNVEV (reference sequence). CDR3 coding DNA: TGTGCCAGCAGTTTTCCTAGCACAGATACGCAGTATTTT. Its protein is CASSFPSTDTQYF.

This clonotype was seen repeatedly, ten times or more. The rearrangement links TRBV3-1 to TRBJ2-7, with 16 bases that match TRBD2. The CDR3 length is 16 residues. Germline CDR1 LGHDT, CDR2 YNNKEL (reference sequence). Trimming removed 3 bases from V and 5 bases from J; junction bases left unmatched: 4. CDR3 DNA: TGTGCCAGCAGCCAGGCGGGACTAGCGGGGGGGAACGAGCAGTACTTC. The encoded protein is CASSQAGLAGGNEQYF.

At least ten counts were recorded for this clonotype. The chain is built from TRBV28 and TRBJ1-1; no definite D call. In germline, CDR1 is MDHEN, CDR2 SYDVKM. The CDR3 is made up of 18 amino acids. Trimming stripped 5 bases from V and 0 bases from J, with 22 bases between. The DNA for the CDR3 is TGTGCCAGCAGTACCCCTCGGCAGCCTCTTTCCATGAACACTGAAGCTTTCTTT. This gives the protein CASSTPRQPLSMNTEAFF.

In its sample, this clonotype was seen a few times. Its ends do not fully match the called genes, so a read error is possible. This chain links TRBV24-1 with TRBJ2-2; TRBD2 matches at 8 bases. Germline CDR1 reads KGHDR; CDR2 reads SFDVKD. This CDR3 contains 15 residues. The CDR3 bases are TGTGCCACCAGTGGCGGGGGGAGAAGCACCGGGGGGCTGTTTTTT. Translating gives CATSGGGRSTGGLFF.

This clonotype was counted ten times or more. This chain joins TRBV2 and TRBJ1-6; D is ambiguous. Germline CDR1 is SNHLY and CDR2 is FYNNEI. V lost 7 bases and J 0 bases, leaving 4 bases between the germline ends. The CDR3 spans 13 residues. The CDR3 protein is CASKVSYNSPLHF. Written as DNA, the CDR3 is TGTGCCAGCAAGGTCTCCTATAATTCACCCCTCCACTTT.

This clonotype came up many times. The chain has TRBV3-1 and TRBJ2-7; 11 bases agree with TRBD2. Looked up from germline, CDR1 is LGHDT and CDR2 is YNNKEL (reference sequence). The CDR3 runs 18 residues. J lost 4 bases, V lost 2 bases, and 13 bases had no gene match. The CDR3 DNA is TGTGCCAGCAGCCAACTAATAACTAGCGGGAGTCCCGGGTACGAGCAGTACTTC. This codes for CASSQLITSGSPGYEQYF.

In its sample, this clonotype was seen many times. The chain recombines TRBV7-9 with TRBJ2-5; 9 bases agree with TRBD2. Germline V CDR1 and CDR2: SEHNR, FQNEAQ (reference sequence). The CDR3 is 16 amino acids. V was pared by 5 bases and J by 4 bases, with 11 bases of the junction left unmatched. The CDR3 loop reads CASSPAAGGRRETQYF. The CDR3 nucleotides are TGTGCCAGCAGCCCCGCCGCGGGAGGGCGGAGAGAGACCCAGTACTTC. Supplemented by reference TRBV7-9 and TRBJ2-5, the full variable domain reads DTGVSQNPRHKITKRGQNVTFRCDPISEHNRLYWYRQTLGQGPEFLTYFQNEAQLEKSRLLSDRFSAERPKGSFSTLEIQRTEQGDSAMYLCASSPAAGGRRETQYFGPGTRLLVL.

The chain recombines TRBV5-8 with TRBJ1-3; 8 nucleotides line up with TRBD1. V dropped 3 bases and J dropped 2; count of bases not matched to a gene: 1. Germline CDR1 SGHTS, CDR2 YDEGEE. This CDR3 has 14 amino acids. The CDR3 loop is CASSSGGPGNTIYF. The CDR3 DNA is TGTGCCAGCAGCTCAGGGGGCCCTGGAAACACCATATATTTT.

This clonotype was recorded many times. This chain uses TRBV7-9 with TRBJ2-1; possibly TRBD2 for D (6 bases). This CDR3 is 15 amino acids long. Trimming cost V 3 bases and J 0 bases, with 9 bases left between them. Germline CDR1 and CDR2: SEHNR and FQNEAQ (reference sequence). The CDR3 DNA is TGTGCCAGCAGCTTCCGGGAGAGCTCCTACAATGAGCAGTTCTTC. It yields the protein CASSFRESSYNEQFF.

This clonotype was counted ten times or more. The chain carries TRBV28 and TRBJ1-2; D ambiguous. The ends were cut back, 7 bases at V and 0 bases at J, with 12 bases in the middle. There are 14 residues in the CDR3. CDR1 is MDHEN and CDR2 is SYDVKM in the germline V gene. CDR3 protein: CASTLQGPNYGYTF. CDR3 coding DNA: TGTGCCAGCACCCTTCAAGGTCCTAACTATGGCTACACCTTC.

Concerning this clonotype: A read error is likely, as this CDR3 ends without the conserved phenylalanine or tryptophan. The chain uses TRBV15 and TRBJ1-4; 7 bases match TRBD1. V was pared by 4 bases and J by 0 bases, with 11 bases of the junction left unmatched. This CDR3 region has 18 residues. Germline-derived CDR1 and CDR2 are LNHNV and YYDKDF (reference sequence). CDR3 in amino acids: CATSIDRVPIATNEKLFL. The CDR3 nucleotides read TGTGCCACCAGCATCGACAGGGTTCCTATAGCAACTAATGAAAAACTGTTTCTT.

Worth noting for this clonotype: This sequence may be a read error, since a much larger clone differs from it by one base. The chain is built from TRBV18 and TRBJ1-3, with TRBD1 matching 8 bases. The ends lost 1 base at V and 0 bases at J; junction bases unmatched: 2. The CDR3 totals 16 residues. Germline CDR1 is KGHSH and CDR2 is LQKENI. CDR3 nucleotide sequence: TGTGCCAGCTCACCACGGACAGGGCCCTCTGGAAACACCATATATTTT. Translating it yields CASSPRTGPSGNTIYF.

This clonotype was found many times. This chain joins TRBV7-9 and TRBJ2-7, with D perhaps given as TRBD1 or TRBD2 (5 bases each). This CDR3 contains 14 residues. Germline assignment: CDR1 SEHNR and CDR2 FQNEAQ (reference sequence). The V end was cut by 6 bases, the J end by 7 bases, with 19 bases between. The CDR3 DNA reads TGTGCCAGCAGTACCGGGACGGCCATTTTGGAGCAGTACTTC. Translating gives CASSTGTAILEQYF. Drawing the rest from reference TRBV7-9 and TRBJ2-7, the complete variable domain is DTGVSQNPRHKITKRGQNVTFRCDPISEHNRLYWYRQTLGQGPEFLTYFQNEAQLEKSRLLSDRFSAERPKGSFSTLEIQRTEQGDSAMYLCASSTGTAILEQYFGPGTRLTVT.

The table lists this clonotype with many counts. The chain couples TRBV12-3 or TRBV12-4 to TRBJ2-3; D unclear. The ends were cut back, 6 bases at V and 4 bases at J, with 14 bases in the middle. The CDR3 is 14 residues long. The CDR3 sequence: CASRGVGASDTQYF. CDR3 bases: TGTGCCAGCAGGGGTGTTGGTGCGTCAGATACGCAGTATTTT.

The chain couples TRBV7-9 to TRBJ1-2; D uncertain. Looked up from germline, CDR1 is SEHNR and CDR2 is FQNEAQ (reference sequence). The CDR3 is 16 amino acids. As DNA, the CDR3 is TGTGTCAGTGGAAAACCTTTCCCCCTTCGTGACTATGGCTACACCTTC. Its protein is CVSGKPFPLRDYGYTF.

This clonotype showed up many times. This rearrangement joins TRBV12-3 or TRBV12-4 to TRBJ1-2; D unclear. This CDR3 has 14 amino acids. Trimming took off 1 base at V and 2 bases at J, with 8 bases between the two ends. This CDR3 reads CASSLGEQNYGYTF. The CDR3 DNA follows: TGTGCCAGCAGTTTAGGCGAGCAGAACTATGGCTACACCTTC.